Reported below is one TCR beta chain. This entry comes from a study of blood T cell repertoires in COVID-19. At the level of the study: Sites across the United States, Italy and Spain contributed samples from acute and convalescent COVID-19.

Germline V lookup: CDR1 KGHSH, CDR2 LQKENI. V lost 3 bases, J lost 4 bases, and 7 bases lay in between. CDR3 length: 13 amino acids. Methods used by the authors: Scientists estimated how many nucleated cells there were by amplifying reference gene primers. Here immunoSEQ multiplex PCR was the method, and the copy in TCRdb shows in-frame clones only, minus some. V, J and clone size are taken as reported in that table, and D and trimming were inferred from the DNA itself. Among 250,000 to 350,000 clones listed, about nine tenths were seen once. The material sequenced was PBMCs or T cells enriched from blood (not recorded which). The TCR originated in a woman aged 18-35 years who had recovered from COVID-19. The rearrangement uses TRBV18 and TRBJ1-5; weak D call: TRBD1 (5 bases). CDR3 DNA sequence: TGTGCCAGCTCACCGGGGGGAAATCAGCCCCAGCATTTT. Its translation is CASSPGGNQPQHF.